This passage covers 18 T cell receptor beta chains from one sample sequenced in a study of early T cells in non-severe SARS-CoV-2 infection. TCRdb re-analysed the 5' RACE reads in MiXCR, keeping a single row per CDR3 protein. The table records tens of thousands of distinct CDR3 sequences, around 9.3% of them present only once. The sample consisted of whole blood. These receptors originate from an adult who was a healthcare worker with PCR-confirmed SARS-CoV-2 infection or an uninfected control (not recorded which).

The V and J genes are TRBV7-9 and TRBJ1-1; D not certain. CDR3 length: 15 residues. Germline V gene data show CDR1 as SEHNR and CDR2 as FQNEAQ (reference sequence). V gave up 1 base and J gave up 6 bases, with 15 bases separating them. CDR3 sequence (DNA): TGTGCCAGCAGCTTAGATGGAGGTGAGGGATCTGAAGCTTTCTTT. The encoded protein is CASSLDGGEGSEAFF.

The chain links TRBV24-1 to TRBJ1-2, with a tentative D call TRBD1 (5 bases). Germline V gene sequence: CDR1 KGHDR, CDR2 SFDVKD. The CDR3 sequence is 13 residues long. Trimming shortened V by 0 bases and J by 4 bases, and 5 bases separated the two germline ends. The CDR3 nucleotides read TGTGCCACCAGTGATTTGGACAGCTATGGCTACACCTTC. Its protein product is CATSDLDSYGYTF.

The chain recombines TRBV5-1 with TRBJ1-1; D call uncertain. Germline V gives CDR1 SGHRS, CDR2 YFSETQ. The CDR3 runs 13 residues. The V and J ends lost 0 bases and 4 bases respectively, with 7 bases between them. CDR3 bases: TGCGCCAGCAGCTTGGCCCCGGGCACTGAAGCTTTCTTT. It is translated as CASSLAPGTEAFF. The full variable domain, in which reference TRBV5-1 and TRBJ1-1 provide the parts outside the CDR3, is KAGVTQTPRYLIKTRGQQVTLSCSPISGHRSVSWYQQTPGQGLQFLFEYFSETQRNKGNFPGRFSGRQFSNSRSEMNVSTLELGDSALYLCASSLAPGTEAFFGQGTRLTVV.

The chain joins TRBV7-2 to TRBJ2-4, with unresolved D. Germline-derived CDR1 and CDR2 are SGHTA and FQGNSA. This CDR3 region has 14 residues. Trimming removed 4 bases from V and 3 bases from J, with 10 bases in between. The CDR3 DNA reads TGTGCCAGCAGCTCTAGTTCAGACAAAAACATTCAGTACTTC. This translates into CASSSSSDKNIQYF.

There are many counts of this clonotype. The chain carries TRBV7-6 and TRBJ2-2; weak D call: TRBD2 (6 bases). Trimming removed 2 bases at V and 4 bases at J, with 14 bases between. Germline CDR1 is SGHVS and CDR2 is FNYEAQ. This CDR3 is built from 16 residues. CDR3 residues: CASSLRGRLVTGELFF. The CDR3 DNA sequence: TGTGCCAGCAGCTTAAGAGGGAGGCTGGTCACCGGGGAGCTGTTTTTT.

DNA for the CDR3: TGCAGCGTTGCGGCTAGCGGGAGGCGGGACACCGGGGAGCTGTTTTTT. This codes for CSVAASGRRDTGELFF. The chain combines TRBV29-1 with TRBJ2-2, with 11 bases aligning to TRBD2. V was clipped by 4 bases and J by 3 bases; unmatched bases: 7. The CDR3 is 16 residues long. The germline V gene has CDR1 SQVTM and CDR2 ANQGSEA.

As to this clonotype: At one of its ends the junction is not consistent with the germline gene, which may arise from a read error. The chain is built from TRBV27 and TRBJ2-4; no definite D call. This CDR3 contains 16 residues. Looked up from germline, CDR1 is MNHEY and CDR2 is SMNVEV (reference sequence). CDR3 sequence: CANSLRGGLAKNIQYF. CDR3 nucleotides: TGTGCCAACAGTTTGAGAGGTGGCCTAGCCAAAAACATTCAGTACTTC.

This clonotype came up many times. The chain has TRBV12-3 or TRBV12-4 and TRBJ2-7; D may be TRBD1 (5 bases). Deletions cut 4 bases from V and 6 bases from J, with 10 bases between. The CDR3 totals 12 residues. The CDR3 DNA sequence: TGTGCCAGCAGTTACCAGGGTTTCGAGCAGTACTTC. Amino acid sequence: CASSYQGFEQYF.

This clonotype was counted a few times. V and J are TRBV12-5 and TRBJ1-5, with a tentative D call TRBD1 (6 bases). The CDR3 totals 15 residues. The germline gives CDR1 LGHNT, CDR2 FRNRAP. Trimming took 6 bases from V and 2 from J, leaving 14 bases between them. The CDR3 DNA is TGTGCTAGTGGCCAACAGGGCTCGGGCAATCAGCCCCAGCATTTT. It codes for CASGQQGSGNQPQHF.

This clonotype was counted only a few times. This chain connects TRBV9 to TRBJ2-2; D may match TRBD1 or TRBD2 (6 bases each). The CDR3 length is 15 residues. Trimming removed 3 bases at V and 1 base at J, with 10 bases between. CDR1 SGDLS and CDR2 YYNGEE come from the germline V gene. As DNA, the CDR3 is TGTGCCAGCAGCGCCGGGGGACAGAACACCGGGGAGCTGTTTTTT. Its translation is CASSAGGQNTGELFF. Based on the CDR3 plus reference TRBV9 and TRBJ2-2, the full variable domain is DSGVTQTPKHLITATGQRVTLRCSPRSGDLSVYWYQQSLDQGLQFLIQYYNGEERAKGNILERFSAQQFPDLHSELNLSSLELGDSALYFCASSAGGQNTGELFFGEGSRLTVL.

The chain has TRBV7-2 and TRBJ2-1; 13 positions match TRBD2. V gave up 5 bases and J gave up 4 bases; unmatched junction bases: 5. Germline V gene lookup returns CDR1 SGHTA and CDR2 FQGNSA. The CDR3 extends over 16 amino acids. CDR3 protein: CASSLRTSGGYNEQFF. The DNA of the CDR3 is TGTGCCAGCAGCCTACGGACTAGCGGGGGTTACAATGAGCAGTTCTTC.

This clonotype was detected a few times. The chain has TRBV19 and TRBJ2-1; 15 nucleotides line up with TRBD2. Losses at the gene ends were 11 bases for V and 10 bases for J; bases not matched to a gene: 6. Germline CDR1 is LNHDA and CDR2 is SQIVND (reference sequence). The length of the CDR3 is 13 residues. CDR3 bases: TGTGCCGCTCGGACTAGCGGGAGGGACGAGCAGTTCTTC. Its translation is CAARTSGRDEQFF.

A few counts support this clonotype. This chain joins TRBV7-2 and TRBJ1-5, with D possibly matching TRBD1 (5 bases). Germline CDR1 reads SGHTA; CDR2 reads FQGNSA. This CDR3 has 17 amino acids. Trimming shortened V by 5 bases and J by 3 bases, and 20 bases separated the two germline ends. The CDR3 nucleotides are TGTGCCAGCAGCACGACTTGGCGTTCTGGGGCCAATCAGCCCCAGCATTTT. Residues: CASSTTWRSGANQPQHF.

V and J are TRBV7-9 and TRBJ2-5; 8 nucleotides line up with TRBD2. The V gene's germline CDR1 is SEHNR and CDR2 FQNEAQ (reference sequence). The V gene end was trimmed by 0 bases and the J gene end by 3 bases; junction bases not matched to a gene: 6. The CDR3 has 16 residues. As DNA, the CDR3 is TGTGCCAGCAGCTTAGCCCTCGGACTAGCAGAAGAGACCCAGTACTTC. Translating it yields CASSLALGLAEETQYF. The variable domain in full, completed from reference TRBV7-9 and TRBJ2-5, reads DTGVSQNPRHKITKRGQNVTFRCDPISEHNRLYWYRQTLGQGPEFLTYFQNEAQLEKSRLLSDRFSAERPKGSFSTLEIQRTEQGDSAMYLCASSLALGLAEETQYFGPGTRLLVL.

The V call is TRBV12-3 or TRBV12-4, the J call TRBJ1-2; 7 bases map to TRBD1. The CDR3 consists of 11 residues. V dropped 5 bases and J dropped 10; count of bases not matched to a gene: 4. The CDR3 is CASSMGQSYTF. In DNA, the CDR3 is TGTGCCAGCAGTATGGGACAGTCCTACACCTTC.

The chain couples TRBV20-1 to TRBJ2-3, with TRBD2 identical over 14 bases. Trimming took 1 base from V and 5 from J; bases not matched to a gene: 11. Germline V gene sequence: CDR1 DFQATT, CDR2 SNEGSKA (reference sequence). There are 18 residues in the CDR3. CDR3 in DNA: TGCAGTGCTAGAGCGCTGCTAGGGACTAGCGGGAGTGTAGATACGCAGTATTTT. It codes for CSARALLGTSGSVDTQYF.

The chain is built from TRBV12-3 or TRBV12-4 and TRBJ2-5, with D tentatively TRBD1 (5 bases). V lost 3 bases and J lost 5, with 10 bases in between. The CDR3 spans 13 residues. The CDR3 protein is CASSFAGRETQYF. Here the CDR3 DNA reads TGTGCCAGCAGTTTCGCAGGGCGGGAGACCCAGTACTTC.

About this clonotype: It may be a read error: a sequence one base away is much more abundant. The V call is TRBV6-7, the J call TRBJ2-2, with 12 positions matching TRBD2. TRBV6-7 is identified as an open reading frame with a role that is uncertain. This CDR3 is 19 amino acids long. J gave up 7 bases and V 2 bases, and 14 bases lay outside the gene matches. The CDR3 region has the DNA TGTGCCAGCAGTTACGCCGGACTAGCGGGACTTGATGGTCTCGGGGAGCTGTTTTTT. It codes for CASSYAGLAGLDGLGELFF.